Each of the 29 T cell receptor beta chains below was sequenced from the same sample in a study of shared clonotypes between healthy human individuals. Clones were sequenced by immunoSEQ multiplex PCR, and TCRdb holds only the in-frame ones, with some missing. The table shows 740,000 or so clones, with more than 70% occurring only once. The specimen sequenced was memory CD4+ T cells sorted from blood. The subset here: CD45RA-negative fraction. These receptor sequences come from a woman in her 30s in good health.

The chain couples TRBV7-2 to TRBJ1-1; no reliable D call. In germline, CDR1 is SGHTA, CDR2 FQGNSA. V was clipped by 2 bases and J by 7 bases, with 14 bases between them. The CDR3 is made up of 14 amino acids. In DNA, the CDR3 is TGTGCCAGCAGCTTATCTTTATCGATCTTTGAAGCTTTCTTT. Amino acids: CASSLSLSIFEAFF.

V gene TRBV7-8 combines with J gene TRBJ1-5; a weak D match, TRBD1 (5 bases). Germline V CDR1 and CDR2: SGHVS, FQNEAQ. This CDR3 region has 15 residues. V lost 2 bases to trimming and J lost 7 bases, with 15 bases between them. CDR3: CASSLNVQGGQPQHF. CDR3 nucleotide sequence: TGTGCCAGCAGCTTAAACGTTCAGGGAGGCCAGCCCCAGCATTTT.

The rearrangement links TRBV20-1 to TRBJ2-1, with D possibly being TRBD1 (5 bases). This CDR3 is built from 11 residues. V dropped 8 bases and J dropped 13 bases, with 18 bases sitting between them. CDR1 and CDR2 (germline): DFQATT, SNEGSKA (reference sequence). The CDR3, as DNA: TGCAGTACAGGCGAGTACCAAACTCAGTTCTTC. Its translation: CSTGEYQTQFF.

The rearrangement links TRBV4-1 to TRBJ1-3; 10 bases fit TRBD1. V gave up 2 bases and J gave up 5 bases; unmatched junction bases: 3. Per germline, CDR1 MGHRA and CDR2 YSYEKL. This CDR3 is built from 15 residues. DNA for the CDR3: TGCGCCAGCAGCCAAAGGGGACAGGGGCGAAACACCATATATTTT. This encodes CASSQRGQGRNTIYF.

This clone was seen only once. The rearrangement uses TRBV30 and TRBJ1-3; D unresolved. V was clipped by 4 bases and J by 4 bases, with 8 bases between them. The CDR3 has 12 residues. Germline V CDR1 and CDR2: GTSNPN, SVGIG (reference sequence). For the CDR3, the DNA is TGTGCCTGGACCCCCGCGGGAAACACCATATATTTT. As protein: CAWTPAGNTIYF.

This sequence joins TRBV14 and TRBJ2-3; D uncertain. The germline V and J ends were trimmed by 3 bases and 4 bases, with 11 bases remaining between them. Per germline, CDR1 SGHDN and CDR2 FVKESK. The CDR3 extends over 14 amino acids. The CDR3 here is CASSQNLQSDTQYF. The CDR3 DNA reads TGTGCCAGCAGCCAGAACCTTCAGTCAGATACGCAGTATTTT.

The chain is built from TRBV18 and TRBJ1-2; 9 bases line up with TRBD1. Germline V gene data show CDR1 as KGHSH and CDR2 as LQKENI. The CDR3 totals 15 residues. The ends lost 3 bases at V and 2 bases at J; junction bases unmatched: 4. CDR3 amino acids: CASSPMGQGNYGYTF. The CDR3, as DNA: TGTGCCAGCTCACCCATGGGACAGGGAAACTATGGCTACACCTTC.

V and J are TRBV6-5 and TRBJ2-7, with TRBD1 identical over 7 bases. This CDR3 is 14 amino acids long. V was clipped by 4 bases and J by 3 bases; unmatched bases: 6. CDR1 MNHEY and CDR2 SVGAGI come from the germline V gene. The CDR3 nucleotides read TGTGCCAGCAGTTCAGACAGGGAGAACTACGAGCAGTACTTC. Protein sequence: CASSSDRENYEQYF.

This clone has only one observation. The chain is built from TRBV5-4 and TRBJ2-7; 8 nucleotides line up with TRBD1. The V gene's germline CDR1 is SGHNT and CDR2 YYREEE (reference sequence). This CDR3 is built from 14 residues. V shed 4 bases, J shed 0 bases, and the junction held 3 bases outside the gene matches. DNA of the CDR3: TGTGCCAGCAGCCGGGGACAGGACTCCTACGAGCAGTACTTC. Translating gives CASSRGQDSYEQYF.

This clone occurred a few times. The V gene is TRBV6-6, the J gene TRBJ2-3; maybe TRBD2 (6 bases). The V gene's germline CDR1 is MNHNY and CDR2 SVGAGI (reference sequence). This CDR3 has 14 amino acids. V was trimmed by 6 bases and J by 5 bases, leaving 15 bases between them. CDR3 sequence reads: CASSPRDLGDTQYF. For the CDR3, the DNA is TGTGCCAGCAGCCCCCGGGACTTGGGAGATACGCAGTATTTT.

The chain carries TRBV2 and TRBJ2-1; TRBD2 matches at 9 bases. The CDR3 covers 15 residues. The V and J ends lost 5 bases and 4 bases, in that order; junction bases with no gene match: 6. Germline V gene data show CDR1 as SNHLY and CDR2 as FYNNEI. The CDR3 coding sequence is TGTGCCAGCAGTATCGGGACTAGCAGTTACAATGAGCAGTTCTTC. Translation gives CASSIGTSSYNEQFF.

This clone was observed at least ten times. The chain joins TRBV5-3 to TRBJ2-1; D is possibly TRBD2 (5 bases). TRBV5-3 is designated an ORF whose function remains uncertain. The CDR3 has 9 residues. The CDR3 coding sequence is TGTCGGGGCTACAATGAGCAGTTCTTC. Its protein product is CRGYNEQFF.

The gene calls are TRBV7-2 and TRBJ2-5, with 7 bases fitting TRBD2. The CDR3 spans 14 residues. The junction had 6 bases not matched to a gene; V was cut back by 3 bases and J by 5 bases. Germline loops: CDR1 SGHTA, CDR2 FQGNSA. The CDR3 region has the DNA TGTGCCAGCAGCTTCGGCGGGAGCGGGGAGACCCAGTACTTC. Amino acids: CASSFGGSGETQYF.

Only one count was recorded for this clone. The genes are TRBV19 and TRBJ1-5; possibly TRBD1 for D (6 bases). Germline V gene data show CDR1 as LNHDA and CDR2 as SQIVND (reference sequence). The CDR3 totals 15 residues. The V end was cut by 6 bases, the J end by 0 bases, with 12 bases between. The CDR3 is CASRQGISSNQPQHF. In DNA, the CDR3 is TGTGCCAGTAGACAGGGAATCTCTAGCAATCAGCCCCAGCATTTT.

The genes are TRBV28 and TRBJ2-7; 11 nucleotides match TRBD2. V lost 9 bases to trimming and J lost 3 bases; unmatched junction nucleotides: 1. Germline CDR1 MDHEN, CDR2 SYDVKM. The CDR3 extends over 12 amino acids. CDR3 residues: CASGLAGYEQYF. CDR3 bases: TGTGCCAGTGGACTAGCGGGCTACGAGCAGTACTTC. Supplemented by reference TRBV28 and TRBJ2-7, the full variable domain reads DVKVTQSSRYLVKRTGEKVFLECVQDMDHENMFWYRQDPGLGLRLIYFSYDVKMKEKGDIPEGYSVSREKKERFSLILESASTNQTSMYLCASGLAGYEQYFGPGTRLTVT.

The chain joins TRBV6-4 to TRBJ2-3; 7 nucleotides match TRBD2. This CDR3 has 16 residues. The V gene end was trimmed by 5 bases and the J gene end by 1 base; junction bases not matched to a gene: 9. CDR1 and CDR2 (germline): MRHNA, SNTAGT. CDR3 protein: CASSPGGGGGTDTQYF. CDR3 coding DNA: TGTGCCAGCAGTCCCGGCGGGGGAGGTGGCACAGATACGCAGTATTTT.

The J gene is TRBJ1-3, the V gene TRBV9; 7 bases are shared with TRBD1. The CDR3 loop spans 16 amino acids. The V and J ends lost 1 base and 4 bases, in that order; junction bases with no gene match: 8. CDR1 and CDR2 (germline): SGDLS, YYNGEE. The CDR3 loop is CASSVYEGAVGNTIYF. CDR3 DNA sequence: TGTGCCAGCAGCGTATACGAGGGGGCCGTCGGAAACACCATATATTTT.

The chain uses TRBV2 and TRBJ1-5, with 7 nucleotides matching TRBD1. Germline CDR1 reads SNHLY; CDR2 reads FYNNEI. The CDR3 is 15 amino acids. V lost 7 bases, J lost 7 bases, and 13 bases stayed unmatched. CDR3 amino acids: CASTRSGGTGQPQHF. The DNA for the CDR3 is TGTGCCAGCACGCGGTCAGGGGGAACGGGGCAGCCCCAGCATTTT. Variable domain in full (rest from reference TRBV2 and TRBJ1-5): EPEVTQTPSHQVTQMGQEVILRCVPISNHLYFYWYRQILGQKVEFLVSFYNNEISEKSEIFDDQFSVERPDGSNFTLKIRSTKLEDSAMYFCASTRSGGTGQPQHFGDGTRLSIL.

The chain links TRBV28 to TRBJ1-5, with TRBD1 identical over 7 bases. CDR3 size: 14 residues. V shed 5 bases and J 4 bases; nucleotides not matched to a gene: 5. CDR1 and CDR2 from the germline V gene are MDHEN and SYDVKM. CDR3 nucleotide sequence: TGTGCCAGCAGTCCGCAACAGGGGAATCAGCCCCAGCATTTT. Amino acid sequence: CASSPQQGNQPQHF.

The rearrangement uses TRBV7-9 and TRBJ2-5; 12 bases map to TRBD2. Germline V gene lookup returns CDR1 SEHNR and CDR2 FQNEAQ (reference sequence). Trimming removed 5 bases from V and 7 bases from J; junction bases left unmatched: 8. The CDR3 has 15 amino acids. The chain's CDR3 is CASSGGTSGWGTQYF. The DNA for the CDR3 is TGTGCCAGCAGCGGAGGGACTAGCGGGTGGGGGACCCAGTACTTC. The full variable domain, rest sourced from reference TRBV7-9 and TRBJ2-5, is DTGVSQNPRHKITKRGQNVTFRCDPISEHNRLYWYRQTLGQGPEFLTYFQNEAQLEKSRLLSDRFSAERPKGSFSTLEIQRTEQGDSAMYLCASSGGTSGWGTQYFGPGTRLLVL.

This chain uses TRBV29-1 with TRBJ1-2; TRBD1 aligns across 7 bases. The CDR3 extends over 14 amino acids. Germline V gives CDR1 SQVTM, CDR2 ANQGSEA. V shed 3 bases and J 3 bases; nucleotides not matched to a gene: 7. The CDR3: CSVDKAGGDYGYTF. The CDR3 DNA is TGCAGCGTTGACAAGGCAGGGGGGGACTATGGCTACACCTTC.

This clone was detected only a few times. The J gene is TRBJ2-1, the V gene TRBV7-2, with no clear D. The CDR3 contains 14 residues. Germline CDR1 reads SGHTA; CDR2 reads FQGNSA. V lost 2 bases, J lost 6 bases, and 11 bases lay in between. The CDR3 bases are TGTGCCAGCAGCTTACGGGTTTGGCCCAATGAGCAGTTCTTC. It yields the protein CASSLRVWPNEQFF.

The genes are TRBV7-9 and TRBJ2-4; possibly TRBD1 or TRBD2 for D (7 bases each). The germline gives CDR1 SEHNR, CDR2 FQNEAQ (reference sequence). The CDR3 runs 14 residues. Trimming shortened V by 8 bases and J by 6 bases, and 17 bases separated the two germline ends. The CDR3 DNA reads TGTGCCAGCTCAGGGGAGGGGGCGAGAAACATTCAGTACTTC. Protein sequence: CASSGEGARNIQYF.

The V call is TRBV4-1, the J call TRBJ2-5, with 9 positions matching TRBD2. The CDR3 totals 17 residues. Germline assignment: CDR1 MGHRA and CDR2 YSYEKL. V shed 0 bases, J shed 5 bases, and the junction held 10 bases outside the gene matches. CDR3 sequence: CASSQEENSGSWETQYF. CDR3 sequence (DNA): TGCGCCAGCAGCCAAGAGGAGAATAGCGGGAGTTGGGAGACCCAGTACTTC.

This chain connects TRBV5-1 to TRBJ2-2; 9 positions match TRBD1. The J segment lost 7 bases and the V segment lost 0 bases, leaving 4 bases of the junction unmatched. The CDR3 sequence is 15 residues long. Germline V CDR1 and CDR2: SGHRS, YFSETQ. CDR3 region: CASSLGTGVVGELFF. The CDR3 region has the DNA TGCGCCAGCAGCTTGGGGACAGGGGTAGTCGGGGAGCTGTTTTTT.

The rearrangement links TRBV14 to TRBJ1-1; 7 nucleotides align to TRBD1. From germline, CDR1 is SGHDN and CDR2 FVKESK. With V trimmed by 4 bases and J by 7 bases, 6 bases remained unmatched. The CDR3 extends over 13 amino acids. The CDR3 sequence is CASSRQGSFEAFF. In DNA form, the CDR3 reads TGTGCCAGCAGCCGACAGGGTTCTTTTGAAGCTTTCTTT.

This chain connects TRBV4-1 to TRBJ2-4; no clear D. From germline, CDR1 is MGHRA and CDR2 YSYEKL. V lost 3 bases to trimming and J lost 1 base, with 10 bases between them. The CDR3 extends over 15 amino acids. This CDR3 is CASSQRLGAKNIQYF. The CDR3 DNA reads TGCGCCAGCAGCCAGCGGCTAGGGGCCAAAAACATTCAGTACTTC.

For the CDR3, the DNA is TGTGCCAGCTCACCACGAAGGGACGGCGATGAAGCTTTCTTT. Encoded protein: CASSPRRDGDEAFF. The chain combines TRBV18 with TRBJ1-1, with TRBD1 as a possible D gene (5 bases). The CDR3 consists of 14 residues. V was pared by 1 base and J by 7 bases, with 13 bases between. Germline V CDR1 and CDR2: KGHSH, LQKENI. The complete variable domain, with remaining parts taken from reference TRBV18 and TRBJ1-1, reads NAGVMQNPRHLVRRRGQEARLRCSPMKGHSHVYWYRQLPEEGLKFMVYLQKENIIDESGMPKERFSAEFPKEGPSILRIQQVVRGDSAAYFCASSPRRDGDEAFFGQGTRLTVV.

The chain recombines TRBV27 with TRBJ2-4, with no clear D. V lost 3 bases, J lost 4 bases, and 10 bases lay in between. Germline V gene sequence: CDR1 MNHEY, CDR2 SMNVEV (reference sequence). CDR3 size: 14 residues. CDR3 in DNA: TGTGCCAGCAGTTTCGATTCAGGTAAAAACATTCAGTACTTC. Translated: CASSFDSGKNIQYF.